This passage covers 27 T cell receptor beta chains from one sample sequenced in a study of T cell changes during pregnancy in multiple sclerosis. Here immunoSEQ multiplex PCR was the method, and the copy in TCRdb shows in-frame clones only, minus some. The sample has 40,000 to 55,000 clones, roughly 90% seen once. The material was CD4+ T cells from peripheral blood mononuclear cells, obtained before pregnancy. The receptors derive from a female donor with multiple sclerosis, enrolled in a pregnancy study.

The CDR3 bases are TGCGCCAGCAGCCAAGACCCGGACAGGGAGCACACCATATATTTT. This translates into CASSQDPDREHTIYF. The chain uses TRBV4-1 and TRBJ1-3; the match to TRBD1 covers 8 bases. The CDR3 runs to 15 residues. V shed 0 bases, J shed 8 bases, and the junction held 6 bases outside the gene matches. The germline V gene encodes CDR1 MGHRA and CDR2 YSYEKL.

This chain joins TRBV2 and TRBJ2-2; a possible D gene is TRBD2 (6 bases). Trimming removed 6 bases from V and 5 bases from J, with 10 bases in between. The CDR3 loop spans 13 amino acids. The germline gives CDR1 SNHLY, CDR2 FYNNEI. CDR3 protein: CASRASGTGELFF. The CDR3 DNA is TGTGCCAGCAGGGCGAGCGGGACCGGGGAGCTGTTTTTT.

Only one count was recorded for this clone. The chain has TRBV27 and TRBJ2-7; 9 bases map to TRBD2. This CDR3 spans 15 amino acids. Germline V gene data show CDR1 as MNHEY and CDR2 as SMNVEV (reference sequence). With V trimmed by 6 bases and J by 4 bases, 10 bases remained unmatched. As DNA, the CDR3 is TGTGCCAGCAGACAACCGGGACTAGCAGGGTACGAGCAGTACTTC. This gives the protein CASRQPGLAGYEQYF.

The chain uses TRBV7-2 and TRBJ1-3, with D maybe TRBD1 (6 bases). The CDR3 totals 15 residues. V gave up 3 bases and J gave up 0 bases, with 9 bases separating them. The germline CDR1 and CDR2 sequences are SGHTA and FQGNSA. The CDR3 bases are TGTGCCAGCAGCTTTGTAGGGGGCTCTGGAAACACCATATATTTT. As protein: CASSFVGGSGNTIYF.

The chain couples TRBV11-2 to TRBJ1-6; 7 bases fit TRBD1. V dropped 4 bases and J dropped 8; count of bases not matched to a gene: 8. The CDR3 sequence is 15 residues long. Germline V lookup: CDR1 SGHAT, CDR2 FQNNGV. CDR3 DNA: TGTGCCAGCAGCTCATACAGGGGTAGGGATTCACCCCTCCACTTT. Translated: CASSSYRGRDSPLHF.

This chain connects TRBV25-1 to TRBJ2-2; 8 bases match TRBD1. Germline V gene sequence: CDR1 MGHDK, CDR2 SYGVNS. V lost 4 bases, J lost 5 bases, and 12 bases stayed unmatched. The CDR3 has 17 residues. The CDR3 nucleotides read TGTGCCAGCAGTGGGGCCAGACAGGGGAGCGGGACCGGGGAGCTGTTTTTT. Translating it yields CASSGARQGSGTGELFF.

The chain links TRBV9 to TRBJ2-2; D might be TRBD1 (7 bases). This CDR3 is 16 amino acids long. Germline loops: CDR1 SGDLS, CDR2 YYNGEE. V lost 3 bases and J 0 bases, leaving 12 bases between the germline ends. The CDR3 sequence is CASSAGDSPNTGELFF. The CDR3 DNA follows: TGTGCCAGCAGCGCGGGGGACAGCCCGAACACCGGGGAGCTGTTTTTT.

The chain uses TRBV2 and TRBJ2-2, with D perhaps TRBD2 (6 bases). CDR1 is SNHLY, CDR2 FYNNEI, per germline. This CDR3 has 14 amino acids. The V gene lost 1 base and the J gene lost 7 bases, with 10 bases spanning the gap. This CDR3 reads CASSEVVRGGELFF. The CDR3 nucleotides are TGTGCCAGCAGTGAAGTGGTGCGGGGCGGGGAGCTGTTTTTT.

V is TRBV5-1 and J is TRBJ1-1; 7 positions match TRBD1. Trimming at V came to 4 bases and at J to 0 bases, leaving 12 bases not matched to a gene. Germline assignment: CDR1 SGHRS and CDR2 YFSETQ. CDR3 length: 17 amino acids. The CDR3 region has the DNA TGCGCCAGCAGCCCGGGGACAGCGGCCATAATGAACACTGAAGCTTTCTTT. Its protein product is CASSPGTAAIMNTEAFF.

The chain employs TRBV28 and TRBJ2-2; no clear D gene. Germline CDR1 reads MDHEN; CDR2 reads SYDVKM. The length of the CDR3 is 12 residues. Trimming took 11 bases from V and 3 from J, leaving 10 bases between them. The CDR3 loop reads CAFESDTGELFF. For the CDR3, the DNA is TGTGCCTTCGAATCGGACACCGGGGAGCTGTTTTTT.

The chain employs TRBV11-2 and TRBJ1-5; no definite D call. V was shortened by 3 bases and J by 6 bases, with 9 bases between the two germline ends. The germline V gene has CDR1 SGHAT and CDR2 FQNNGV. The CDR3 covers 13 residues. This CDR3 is CASSFSELQPQHF. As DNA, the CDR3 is TGTGCCAGCAGCTTTTCCGAGCTTCAGCCCCAGCATTTT.

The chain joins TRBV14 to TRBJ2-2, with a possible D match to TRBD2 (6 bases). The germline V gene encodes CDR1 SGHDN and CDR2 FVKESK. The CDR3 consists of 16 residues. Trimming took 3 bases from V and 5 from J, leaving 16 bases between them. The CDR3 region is CASSHSRSGPTGELFF. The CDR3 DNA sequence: TGTGCCAGCAGCCATTCCCGTAGCGGCCCTACCGGGGAGCTGTTTTTT. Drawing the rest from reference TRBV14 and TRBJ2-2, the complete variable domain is EAGVTQFPSHSVIEKGQTVTLRCDPISGHDNLYWYRRVMGKEIKFLLHFVKESKQDESGMPNNRFLAERTGGTYSTLKVQPAELEDSGVYFCASSHSRSGPTGELFFGEGSRLTVL.

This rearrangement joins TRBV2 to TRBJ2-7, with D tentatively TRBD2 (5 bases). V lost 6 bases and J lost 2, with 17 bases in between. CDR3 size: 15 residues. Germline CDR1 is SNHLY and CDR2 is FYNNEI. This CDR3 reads CASRPYPDGTYEQYF. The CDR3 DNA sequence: TGTGCCAGCAGGCCTTATCCGGACGGGACCTACGAGCAGTACTTC.

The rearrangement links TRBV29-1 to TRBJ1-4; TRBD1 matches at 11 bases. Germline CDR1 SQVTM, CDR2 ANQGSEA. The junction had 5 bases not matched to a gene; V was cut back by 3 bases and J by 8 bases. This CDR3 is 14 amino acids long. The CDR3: CSVDPGTGGEKLFF. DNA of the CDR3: TGCAGCGTTGACCCCGGGACAGGGGGAGAAAAACTGTTTTTT.

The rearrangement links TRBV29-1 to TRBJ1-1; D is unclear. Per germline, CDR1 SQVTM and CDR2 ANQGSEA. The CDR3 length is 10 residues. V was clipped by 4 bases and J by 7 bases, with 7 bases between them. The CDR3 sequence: CSVGVFEAFF. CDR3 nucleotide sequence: TGCAGCGTTGGCGTGTTTGAAGCTTTCTTT. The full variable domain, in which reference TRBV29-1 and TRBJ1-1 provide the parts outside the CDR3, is SAVISQKPSRDICQRGTSLTIQCQVDSQVTMMFWYRQQPGQSLTLIATANQGSEATYESGFVIDKFPISRPNLTFSTLTVSNMSPEDSSIYLCSVGVFEAFFGQGTRLTVV.

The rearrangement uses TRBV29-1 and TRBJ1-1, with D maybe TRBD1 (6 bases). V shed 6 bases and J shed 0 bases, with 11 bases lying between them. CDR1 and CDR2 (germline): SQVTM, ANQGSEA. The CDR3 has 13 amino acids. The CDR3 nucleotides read TGCAGCGTCGGACAGCGCATGAACACTGAAGCTTTCTTT. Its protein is CSVGQRMNTEAFF.

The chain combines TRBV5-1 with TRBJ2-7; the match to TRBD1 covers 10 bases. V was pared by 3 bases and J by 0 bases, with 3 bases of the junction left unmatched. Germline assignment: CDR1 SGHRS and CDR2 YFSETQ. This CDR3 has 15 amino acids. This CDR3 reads CASSWTGGISYEQYF. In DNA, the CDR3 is TGCGCCAGCAGCTGGACAGGGGGTATCTCCTACGAGCAGTACTTC.

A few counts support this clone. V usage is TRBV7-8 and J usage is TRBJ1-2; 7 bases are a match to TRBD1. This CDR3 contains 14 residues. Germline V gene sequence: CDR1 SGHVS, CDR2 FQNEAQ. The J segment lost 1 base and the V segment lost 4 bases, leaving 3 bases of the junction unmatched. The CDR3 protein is CASSSGQYNYGYTF. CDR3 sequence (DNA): TGTGCCAGCAGCTCGGGACAGTATAACTATGGCTACACCTTC.

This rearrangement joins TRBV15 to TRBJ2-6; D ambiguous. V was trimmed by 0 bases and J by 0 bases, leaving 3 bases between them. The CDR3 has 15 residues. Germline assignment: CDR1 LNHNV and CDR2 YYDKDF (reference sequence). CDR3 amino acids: CATSRDNSGANVLTF. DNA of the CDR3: TGTGCCACCAGCAGAGACAACTCTGGGGCCAACGTCCTGACTTTC.

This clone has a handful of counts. The CDR3 reads CASSESSYEQYF. CDR3 sequence (DNA): TGTGCCAGCAGTGAGAGCTCCTACGAGCAGTACTTC. This chain links TRBV2 with TRBJ2-7; unclear D gene. Germline lookup yields CDR1 SNHLY and CDR2 FYNNEI. The CDR3 sequence is 12 residues long. V was clipped by 3 bases and J by 0 bases, with 3 bases between them.

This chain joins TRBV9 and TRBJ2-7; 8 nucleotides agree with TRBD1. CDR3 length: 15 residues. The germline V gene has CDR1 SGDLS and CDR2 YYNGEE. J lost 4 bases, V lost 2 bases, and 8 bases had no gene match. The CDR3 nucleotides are TGTGCCAGCAGCGTCGGTCCGGGACAGGAGTACGAGCAGTACTTC. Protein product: CASSVGPGQEYEQYF.

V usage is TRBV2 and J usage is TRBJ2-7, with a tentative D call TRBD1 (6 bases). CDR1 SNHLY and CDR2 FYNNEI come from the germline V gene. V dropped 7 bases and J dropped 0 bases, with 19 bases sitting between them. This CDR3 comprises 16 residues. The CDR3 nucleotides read TGTGCCAGCACCCCACGTTCCGGGACATCCTCCTACGAGCAGTACTTC. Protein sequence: CASTPRSGTSSYEQYF.

CDR3 loop: CASSPAANYGYTF. The CDR3 bases are TGTGCCAGCTCACCGGCAGCTAACTATGGCTACACCTTC. This chain uses TRBV18 with TRBJ1-2; no clear D gene. The V end lost 3 bases, the J end lost 0 bases, and 5 bases lay between the germline ends. The CDR3 length is 13 residues. Germline values: CDR1 KGHSH, CDR2 LQKENI. Looking up the rest from reference TRBV18 and TRBJ1-2 gives the full variable domain: NAGVMQNPRHLVRRRGQEARLRCSPMKGHSHVYWYRQLPEEGLKFMVYLQKENIIDESGMPKERFSAEFPKEGPSILRIQQVVRGDSAAYFCASSPAANYGYTFGSGTRLTVV.

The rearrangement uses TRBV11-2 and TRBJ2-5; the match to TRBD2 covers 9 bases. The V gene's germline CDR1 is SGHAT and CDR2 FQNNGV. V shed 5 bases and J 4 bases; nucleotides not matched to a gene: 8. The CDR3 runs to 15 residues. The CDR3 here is CASSLGLAGGETQYF. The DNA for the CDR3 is TGTGCCAGCAGCCTGGGACTAGCAGGAGGAGAGACCCAGTACTTC.

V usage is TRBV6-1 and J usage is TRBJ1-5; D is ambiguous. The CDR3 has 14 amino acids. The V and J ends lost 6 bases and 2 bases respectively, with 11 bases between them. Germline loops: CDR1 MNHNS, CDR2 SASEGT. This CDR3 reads CASSLDLGNQPQHF. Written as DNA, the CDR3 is TGTGCCAGCAGCCTAGATTTAGGCAATCAGCCCCAGCATTTT.

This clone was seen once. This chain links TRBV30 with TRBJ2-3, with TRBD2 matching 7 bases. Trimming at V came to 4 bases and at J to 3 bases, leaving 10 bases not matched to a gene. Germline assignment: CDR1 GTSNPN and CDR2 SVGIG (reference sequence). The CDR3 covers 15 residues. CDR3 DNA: TGTGCCTGGAAATGGGGGGGTTCGGGGACAGATACGCAGTATTTT. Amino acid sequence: CAWKWGGSGTDTQYF.

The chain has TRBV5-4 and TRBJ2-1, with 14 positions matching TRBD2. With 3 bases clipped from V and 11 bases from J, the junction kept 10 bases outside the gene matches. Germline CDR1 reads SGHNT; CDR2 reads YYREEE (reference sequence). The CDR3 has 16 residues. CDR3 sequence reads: CASSSRTSGRMQQQFF. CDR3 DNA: TGTGCCAGCAGCTCCCGGACTAGCGGGAGGATGCAGCAGCAGTTCTTC.